This T cell receptor beta chain comes out of a study of cytomegalovirus exposure and HLA in healthy donors. Whole-study results and caveats: Judged likely to be a sequencing artifact was a cluster of highly shared sequence variants.

CDR1 and CDR2 (germline): LNHNV, YYDKDF (reference sequence). The CDR3 length is 15 residues. V lost 5 bases, J lost 0 bases, and 11 bases lay in between. In the PCR, 60 Vbeta and 13 Jbeta primers were used. Assay: immunoSEQ multiplex PCR; the TCRdb copy retains only in-frame clones and omits some. The data hold about 160,000 clones, with roughly 84% observed a single time. Note on this clone: Its target is unknown.

The V and J genes are TRBV15 and TRBJ1-3; D is perhaps TRBD1 (5 bases). Input material: PBMCs. The receptor's source is a man aged 25-45 years in good health and CMV-seronegative. For the CDR3, the DNA is TGTGCCACCAGCGCCAGGGAATTCTCTGGAAACACCATATATTTT. Amino acids: CATSAREFSGNTIYF.